This T cell receptor beta chain stems from a study of cytomegalovirus exposure and HLA in healthy donors. Whole-study findings and limits: A later analysis appeared to link common viral pathogens to several of the most significant clusters. The authors listed 150 to 200 TCR beta chains as cytomegalovirus-associated.

Germline lookup yields CDR1 LNHDA and CDR2 SQIVND (reference sequence). V was pared by 6 bases and J by 7 bases, with 5 bases of the junction left unmatched. The CDR3 has 13 residues. The primer mix had 60 Vbeta and 13 Jbeta primers. Sequenced by immunoSEQ multiplex PCR; TCRdb stores in-frame clones only, minus some. In all, the sample yields some 30,000 clones. Note on this clone: Its antigen is not identified.

The TCR sequence derives from a middle-aged man in good health and CMV-seronegative. The gene calls are TRBV19 and TRBJ1-1; 10 nucleotides align to TRBD1. The sequenced sample consisted of PBMCs. The DNA of the CDR3 is TGTGCCAGTAGGGGACAGGGGTTTGGTGAAGCTTTCTTT. It translates to CASRGQGFGEAFF.